This entry lists 32 T cell receptor beta chains sequenced from one sample in a study of T cells after somatic rescue of genetic block. Clones were read by immunoSEQ multiplex PCR, and TCRdb kept only the in-frame ones, dropping some. The data contain 65,000 to 70,000 clones, 90% to 95% of them singletons. The sample consisted of peripheral blood mononuclear cells (PBMCs). Every receptor here comes from a man in his forties.

V and J are TRBV2 and TRBJ2-2; 8 bases align to TRBD1. Germline values: CDR1 SNHLY, CDR2 FYNNEI. V trimming: 6 bases; J trimming: 8 bases; junction bases outside the gene matches: 17. The length of the CDR3 is 17 residues. CDR3 nucleotides: TGTGCCAGCAGGCCTTCTACCGGGACAGGTCTATCGGGGGAGCTGTTTTTT. Its translation: CASRPSTGTGLSGELFF. The whole variable domain, filled in from reference TRBV2 and TRBJ2-2, reads EPEVTQTPSHQVTQMGQEVILRCVPISNHLYFYWYRQILGQKVEFLVSFYNNEISEKSEIFDDQFSVERPDGSNFTLKIRSTKLEDSAMYFCASRPSTGTGLSGELFFGEGSRLTVL.

The chain has TRBV19 and TRBJ1-4; TRBD1 matches at 8 bases. Germline V gene data show CDR1 as LNHDA and CDR2 as SQIVND (reference sequence). V was clipped by 2 bases and J by 3 bases; unmatched bases: 8. This CDR3 is 17 amino acids long. CDR3 in DNA: TGTGCCAGTAGTATAAAAAGCAGGGGGCTGTCTAATGAAAAACTGTTTTTT. This gives the protein CASSIKSRGLSNEKLFF.

This chain links TRBV18 with TRBJ1-6; TRBD1 matches at 9 bases. The length of the CDR3 is 14 residues. V was clipped by 6 bases and J by 7 bases; unmatched bases: 4. Per germline, CDR1 KGHSH and CDR2 LQKENI. In DNA, the CDR3 is TGTGCCAGCTCCCCCGGGACAGGGAATTCACCCCTCCACTTT. Amino acids: CASSPGTGNSPLHF.

Turning to this clone: A read error may produce the germline difference seen at one junction end. This chain uses TRBV5-4 with TRBJ1-1; 10 nucleotides line up with TRBD1. The germline V gene encodes CDR1 SGHNT and CDR2 YYREEE (reference sequence). CDR3 length: 14 amino acids. CDR3 residues: CASSLEGGRDRGPF. The CDR3 nucleotides read TGTGCCAGCAGCTTGGAGGGTGGTAGGGACAGGGGCCCCTTT.

This clone is a singleton in its sample. The chain combines TRBV7-8 with TRBJ2-7; 7 bases map to TRBD1. The ends lost 1 base at V and 6 bases at J; junction bases unmatched: 3. The CDR3 runs 13 residues. Germline CDR1 SGHVS, CDR2 FQNEAQ. CDR3 sequence reads: CASSLGRGSEQYF. The CDR3 coding sequence is TGTGCCAGCAGCTTAGGCAGGGGGTCCGAGCAGTACTTC.

V is TRBV7-8 and J is TRBJ2-7, with 9 nucleotides matching TRBD1. With V trimmed by 1 base and J by 2 bases, 6 bases remained unmatched. The CDR3 loop spans 16 amino acids. The germline CDR1 and CDR2 sequences are SGHVS and FQNEAQ. CDR3 DNA sequence: TGTGCCAGCAGCTTAGGGTGGACAGGGGTTACCTACGAGCAGTACTTC. Its translation is CASSLGWTGVTYEQYF.

This chain joins TRBV7-2 and TRBJ2-7, with 11 bases matching TRBD1. Per the germline V gene, CDR1 is SGHTA and CDR2 is FQGNSA. The trim removed 5 bases at V and 7 bases at J, leaving 7 bases unmatched. The CDR3 contains 14 residues. CDR3 in DNA: TGTGCCAGCAGCCCAGGACAGGGGGCGGGGGAGCAGTACTTC. As protein: CASSPGQGAGEQYF.

This clone was recorded only once. The rearrangement joins TRBV6-5 to TRBJ1-5; D call uncertain. This CDR3 is built from 13 residues. Germline V gene lookup returns CDR1 MNHEY and CDR2 SVGAGI. V dropped 5 bases and J dropped 6 bases, with 11 bases sitting between them. CDR3 protein: CASSNLGSQPQHF. CDR3 nucleotide sequence: TGTGCCAGCAGTAACTTGGGGAGTCAGCCCCAGCATTTT.

This chain joins TRBV6-6 and TRBJ2-5; unclear D gene. The tail of the sequence fits TRBJ2-7 better, so the J call may be wrong. Germline CDR1 is MNHNY and CDR2 is SVGAGI (reference sequence). The CDR3 consists of 14 residues. CDR3 nucleotide sequence: TGTGCCAGCCGTATGGACGGTCCCTCCTACGAGCAGTACTTC. Amino acids: CASRMDGPSYEQYF.

This chain connects TRBV7-7 to TRBJ2-1; TRBD2 is a possible D gene (5 bases). The length of the CDR3 is 14 residues. Looked up from germline, CDR1 is SSHAT and CDR2 is FNYEAQ (reference sequence). V was pared by 1 base and J by 8 bases, with 12 bases between. The CDR3: CASSLDGRVHEQFF. The CDR3, as DNA: TGTGCCAGCAGCTTAGATGGGCGGGTTCATGAGCAGTTCTTC.

The chain couples TRBV15 to TRBJ2-7, with 10 nucleotides matching TRBD1. The length of the CDR3 is 15 residues. The ends lost 2 bases at V and 5 bases at J; junction bases unmatched: 6. Germline V CDR1 and CDR2: LNHNV, YYDKDF (reference sequence). CDR3 amino acids: CATSRPGQGINEQYF. The CDR3 coding sequence is TGTGCCACCAGCAGACCGGGACAGGGGATAAACGAGCAGTACTTC.

The chain carries TRBV19 and TRBJ1-3; D unclear. The CDR3 runs to 14 residues. Trimming left V 9 bases short and J 4 bases short, with 16 bases between. Germline assignment: CDR1 LNHDA and CDR2 SQIVND (reference sequence). CDR3 DNA sequence: TGTGCCAGCCGCGACTACCGAGGGGGAAACACCATATATTTT. Translated: CASRDYRGGNTIYF.

This clone occurred once. The chain recombines TRBV7-9 with TRBJ2-2, with TRBD2 as a possible D gene (6 bases). The CDR3 extends over 15 amino acids. CDR1 and CDR2 (germline): SEHNR, FQNEAQ (reference sequence). Between the trimmed V and J ends, which lost 5 bases and 5 bases, there was a span of 15 bases. CDR3 protein: CASSGAGRFTGELFF. DNA of the CDR3: TGTGCCAGCAGCGGAGCGGGTCGGTTTACCGGGGAGCTGTTTTTT.

This clone was observed a handful of times. The chain is built from TRBV28 and TRBJ1-5; 8 bases are shared with TRBD1. This CDR3 region has 14 residues. Germline V gene lookup returns CDR1 MDHEN and CDR2 SYDVKM. V shed 5 bases and J 5 bases; nucleotides not matched to a gene: 5. The CDR3 loop reads CASSPGTGHQPQHF. Here the CDR3 DNA reads TGTGCCAGCAGTCCCGGGACAGGACATCAGCCCCAGCATTTT.

The chain combines TRBV18 with TRBJ2-1; the D gene is possibly TRBD2 (6 bases). In germline, CDR1 is KGHSH, CDR2 LQKENI. With 0 bases removed from V and 0 bases from J, the gap between germline ends came to 9 bases. The CDR3 is 16 amino acids. DNA for the CDR3: TGTGCCAGCTCACCACCGAGGCGGGGCTCCTACAATGAGCAGTTCTTC. Protein: CASSPPRRGSYNEQFF.

The chain couples TRBV19 to TRBJ2-1, with 12 positions matching TRBD2. Per germline, CDR1 LNHDA and CDR2 SQIVND (reference sequence). The trim removed 1 base at V and 10 bases at J, leaving 2 bases unmatched. CDR3 length: 14 amino acids. The CDR3 DNA is TGTGCCAGTAGTATAGTTGGACTAGCGGGAGAGCAGTTCTTC. Translated: CASSIVGLAGEQFF. The complete variable domain, with remaining parts taken from reference TRBV19 and TRBJ2-1, reads DGGITQSPKYLFRKEGQNVTLSCEQNLNHDAMYWYRQDPGQGLRLIYYSQIVNDFQKGDIAEGYSVSREKKESFPLTVTSAQKNPTAFYLCASSIVGLAGEQFFGPGTRLTVL.

The chain links TRBV12-2 to TRBJ1-5; the table's D gene call, TRBD1, was not cross checked with the DNA. TRBV12-2 is annotated as a pseudogene. The CDR3 runs to 17 residues. The CDR3 sequence is CASRLVDKNNKYQPQHF. CDR3 nucleotides: TGTGCAAGTCGCTTAGTTGACAAAAATAATAAGTATCAGCCCCAGCATTTT.

The chain has TRBV5-1 and TRBJ1-1, with D maybe TRBD1 (6 bases). In germline, CDR1 is SGHRS, CDR2 YFSETQ. V was cut by 3 bases and J by 5 bases, with 17 bases left in between. The CDR3 runs 15 residues. The CDR3 nucleotides read TGCGCCAGCAGCTCAGGGCCAGGGGAGGGTACTGAAGCTTTCTTT. As protein: CASSSGPGEGTEAFF.

This sequence joins TRBV25-1 and TRBJ2-7, with 8 bases identical to TRBD1. Germline CDR1 and CDR2: MGHDK and SYGVNS. V gave up 6 bases and J gave up 5 bases; unmatched junction bases: 3. The CDR3 contains 12 residues. CDR3 sequence (DNA): TGTGCCAGCAGCCAGGGGGCCAACGAGCAGTACTTC. Translation gives CASSQGANEQYF.

CDR3 loop: CAWSEQGGYSPLHF. In DNA, the CDR3 is TGTGCCTGGAGTGAACAGGGGGGATATTCACCCCTCCACTTT. This chain links TRBV30 with TRBJ1-6; TRBD1 matches 8 bases. Germline CDR1 and CDR2: GTSNPN and SVGIG (reference sequence). The CDR3 runs 14 residues. V was clipped by 1 base and J by 8 bases; unmatched bases: 4. The variable domain in full, completed from reference TRBV30 and TRBJ1-6, reads SQTIHQWPATLVQPVGSPLSLECTVEGTSNPNLYWYRQAAGRGLQLLFYSVGIGQISSEVPQNLSASRPQDRQFILSSKKLLLSDSGFYLCAWSEQGGYSPLHFGNGTRLTVT.

The V and J genes are TRBV2 and TRBJ2-7; 7 bases map to TRBD1. From germline, CDR1 is SNHLY and CDR2 FYNNEI. There are 14 residues in the CDR3. The V segment lost 2 bases and the J segment 2 bases; nucleotides outside the gene matches: 3. The CDR3 sequence: CASSETQGAYEQYF. CDR3 coding DNA: TGTGCCAGCAGTGAAACGCAGGGGGCCTACGAGCAGTACTTC.

The chain recombines TRBV11-3 with TRBJ2-1, with D perhaps matching TRBD2 (6 bases). V lost 5 bases to trimming and J lost 6 bases, with 17 bases between them. The CDR3 covers 15 residues. CDR1 SGHNT and CDR2 YENEEA come from the germline V gene. CDR3 region: CASSSQEGSPNEQFF. DNA for the CDR3: TGTGCCAGCAGCAGCCAGGAGGGATCTCCCAATGAGCAGTTCTTC.

J is TRBJ2-5 and V is TRBV28; 8 nucleotides align to TRBD2. In germline, CDR1 is MDHEN, CDR2 SYDVKM. CDR3 length: 13 residues. V lost 5 bases and J lost 10; bases outside the gene matches: 9. CDR3 amino acids: CASSRPGLVIQYF. CDR3 bases: TGTGCCAGCAGTCGTCCGGGACTAGTCATCCAGTACTTC.

The chain joins TRBV4-1 to TRBJ1-1, with a weak D call TRBD1 (5 bases). The germline V gene encodes CDR1 MGHRA and CDR2 YSYEKL. V was pared by 4 bases and J by 4 bases, with 16 bases between. This CDR3 contains 15 residues. CDR3 nucleotide sequence: TGCGCCAGCAGCCCGTCGTCCGGGGCTGGCACTGAAGCTTTCTTT. Translating gives CASSPSSGAGTEAFF.

In this sample, this clone turned up once. The chain is built from TRBV27 and TRBJ2-7, with D tentatively TRBD1 or TRBD2 (5 bases each). The CDR3 has 15 amino acids. Trimming removed 8 bases from V and 3 bases from J, with 20 bases in between. CDR1 and CDR2 from the germline V gene are MNHEY and SMNVEV (reference sequence). The CDR3 region has the DNA TGTGCCAGCGGCACGTGGGACCTAGGGTTCTACGAGCAGTACTTC. Protein: CASGTWDLGFYEQYF.

The genes are TRBV6-6 and TRBJ1-5, with TRBD1 as a possible D gene (6 bases). CDR1 is MNHNY and CDR2 is SVGAGI in the germline V gene (reference sequence). The ends were cut back, 6 bases at V and 8 bases at J, with 17 bases in the middle. CDR3 size: 14 residues. The chain's CDR3 is CASRIQGGRKPQHF. In nucleotides, the CDR3 is TGTGCCAGCAGAATCCAAGGGGGGAGGAAGCCCCAGCATTTT.

The chain recombines TRBV4-3 with TRBJ1-2; no firm D call. Trimming removed 0 bases from V and 8 bases from J, with 16 bases in between. From germline, CDR1 is LGHNA and CDR2 YSLEER. This CDR3 has 15 residues. Here the CDR3 reads CASSQDLDPFNGYTF. CDR3 bases: TGCGCCAGCAGCCAAGATTTAGATCCCTTTAACGGCTACACCTTC.

The chain is built from TRBV5-8 and TRBJ1-5, with TRBD1 as a possible D gene (6 bases). Trimming pared 4 bases from V and 7 bases from J, leaving 15 bases between. This CDR3 has 14 residues. Looked up from germline, CDR1 is SGHTS and CDR2 is YDEGEE. The DNA of the CDR3 is TGTGCCAGCAGCCTGAGGAGGGGGTTCCAGCCCCAGCATTTT. Residues: CASSLRRGFQPQHF. The whole variable domain, filled in from reference TRBV5-8 and TRBJ1-5, reads EAGVTQSPTHLIKTRGQQATLRCSPISGHTSVYWYQQALGLGLQFLLWYDEGEERNRGNFPPRFSGRQFPNYSSELNVNALELEDSALYLCASSLRRGFQPQHFGDGTRLSIL.

The rearrangement joins TRBV18 to TRBJ2-7; no firm D call. Germline V lookup: CDR1 KGHSH, CDR2 LQKENI. V was pared by 3 bases and J by 9 bases, with 15 bases between. The CDR3 has 13 residues. Written as DNA, the CDR3 is TGTGCCAGCTCACCTGCTGTGTCAATGCGGCAGTACTTC. Translating gives CASSPAVSMRQYF.

This chain uses TRBV6-6 with TRBJ1-4, with TRBD1 matching 9 bases. The CDR3 sequence is 15 residues long. The V gene's germline CDR1 is MNHNY and CDR2 SVGAGI (reference sequence). J was trimmed by 8 bases and V by 5 bases; bases with no gene match: 9. DNA for the CDR3: TGTGCCAGCAGTCATCGGGACAGGGTGAAAGAAAAACTGTTTTTT. The encoded protein is CASSHRDRVKEKLFF.

As DNA, the CDR3 is TGTGCCAGTAGTATCACAGGGGAGGGCACTGAAGCTTTCTTT. Translated, it gives CASSITGEGTEAFF. V gene TRBV19 combines with J gene TRBJ1-1, with 7 positions matching TRBD1. V was pared by 3 bases and J by 4 bases, with 5 bases of the junction left unmatched. The CDR3 is made up of 14 amino acids. In germline, CDR1 is LNHDA, CDR2 SQIVND (reference sequence).

The chain combines TRBV28 with TRBJ2-2; tentatively, D is TRBD1 (6 bases). V was shortened by 5 bases and J by 2 bases, with 12 bases between the two germline ends. This CDR3 has 15 residues. Per the germline V gene, CDR1 is MDHEN and CDR2 is SYDVKM. CDR3 nucleotide sequence: TGTGCCAGCAGTCCAAGGACAGCAAACACCGGGGAGCTGTTTTTT. Translation gives CASSPRTANTGELFF.